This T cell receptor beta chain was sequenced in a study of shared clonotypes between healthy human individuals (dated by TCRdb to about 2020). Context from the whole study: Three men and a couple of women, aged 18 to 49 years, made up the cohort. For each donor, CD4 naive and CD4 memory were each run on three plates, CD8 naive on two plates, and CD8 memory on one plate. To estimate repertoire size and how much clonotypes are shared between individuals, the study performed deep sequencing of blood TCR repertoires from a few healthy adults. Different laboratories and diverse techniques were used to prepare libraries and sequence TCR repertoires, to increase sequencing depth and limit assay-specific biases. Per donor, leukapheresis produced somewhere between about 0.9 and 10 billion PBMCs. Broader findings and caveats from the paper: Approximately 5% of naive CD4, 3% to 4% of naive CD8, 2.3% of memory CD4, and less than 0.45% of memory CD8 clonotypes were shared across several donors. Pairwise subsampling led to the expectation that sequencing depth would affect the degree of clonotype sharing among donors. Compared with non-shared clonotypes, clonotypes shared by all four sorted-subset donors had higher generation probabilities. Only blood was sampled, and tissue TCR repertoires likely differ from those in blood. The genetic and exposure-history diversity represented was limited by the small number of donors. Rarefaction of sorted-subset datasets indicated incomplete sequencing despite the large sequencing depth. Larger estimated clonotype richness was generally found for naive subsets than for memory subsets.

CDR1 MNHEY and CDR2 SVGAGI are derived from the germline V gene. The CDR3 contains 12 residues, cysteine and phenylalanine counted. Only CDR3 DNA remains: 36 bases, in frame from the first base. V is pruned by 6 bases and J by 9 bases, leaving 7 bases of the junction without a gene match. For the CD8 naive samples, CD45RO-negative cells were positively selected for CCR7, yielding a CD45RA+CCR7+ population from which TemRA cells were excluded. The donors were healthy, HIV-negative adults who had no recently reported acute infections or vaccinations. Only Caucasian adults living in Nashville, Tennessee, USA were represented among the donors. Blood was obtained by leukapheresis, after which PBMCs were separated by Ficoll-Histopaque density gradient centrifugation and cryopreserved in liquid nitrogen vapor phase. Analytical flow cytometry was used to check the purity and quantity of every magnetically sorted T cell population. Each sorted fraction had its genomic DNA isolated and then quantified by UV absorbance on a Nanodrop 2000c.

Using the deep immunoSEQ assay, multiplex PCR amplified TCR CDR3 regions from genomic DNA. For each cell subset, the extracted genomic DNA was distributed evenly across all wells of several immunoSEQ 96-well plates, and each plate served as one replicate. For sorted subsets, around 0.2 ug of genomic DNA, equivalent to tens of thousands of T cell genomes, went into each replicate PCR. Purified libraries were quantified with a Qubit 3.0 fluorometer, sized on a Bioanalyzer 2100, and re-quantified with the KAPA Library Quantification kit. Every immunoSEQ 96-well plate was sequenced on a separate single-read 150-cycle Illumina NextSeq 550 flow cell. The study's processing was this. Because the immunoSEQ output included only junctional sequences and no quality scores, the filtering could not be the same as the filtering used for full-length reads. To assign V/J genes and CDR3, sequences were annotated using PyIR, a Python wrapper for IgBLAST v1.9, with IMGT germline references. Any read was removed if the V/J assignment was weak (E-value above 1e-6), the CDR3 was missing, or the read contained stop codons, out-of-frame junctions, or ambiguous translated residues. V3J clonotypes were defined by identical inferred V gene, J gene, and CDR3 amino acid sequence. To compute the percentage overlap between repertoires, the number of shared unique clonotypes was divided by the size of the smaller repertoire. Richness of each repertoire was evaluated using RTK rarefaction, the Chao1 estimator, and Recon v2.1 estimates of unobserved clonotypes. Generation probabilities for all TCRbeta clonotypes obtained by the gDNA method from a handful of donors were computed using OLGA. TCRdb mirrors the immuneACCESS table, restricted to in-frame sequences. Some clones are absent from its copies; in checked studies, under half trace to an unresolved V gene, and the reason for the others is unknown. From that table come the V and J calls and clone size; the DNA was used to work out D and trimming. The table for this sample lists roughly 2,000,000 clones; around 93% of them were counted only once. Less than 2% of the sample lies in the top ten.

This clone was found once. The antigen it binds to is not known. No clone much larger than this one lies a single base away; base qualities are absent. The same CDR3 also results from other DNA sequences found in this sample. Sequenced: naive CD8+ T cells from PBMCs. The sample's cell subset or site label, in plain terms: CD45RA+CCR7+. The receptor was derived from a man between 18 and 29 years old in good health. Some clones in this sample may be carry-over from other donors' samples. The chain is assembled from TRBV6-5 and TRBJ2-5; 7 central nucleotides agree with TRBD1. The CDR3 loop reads CASRSTGAAQYF. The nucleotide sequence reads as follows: TGTGCCAGCAGGTCTACAGGGGCGGCCCAGTACTTC.